The TCR beta chain described here comes from a study of blood T cell repertoires in COVID-19. The wider study: Samples of COVID-19 (acute and convalescent) were obtained from the United States, Italy and Spain.

Assay used: immunoSEQ multiplex PCR; TCRdb lists only in-frame clones, some missing. Seen here are 150,000 to 200,000 clones, about 81% observed once, and the top ten hold 9.5% to 12%. V lost 2 bases, J lost 5 bases, and 16 bases lay in between. The germline V gene encodes CDR1 LNHNV and CDR2 YYDKDF (reference sequence). CDR3 length: 16 residues. The TCR sequence derives from a man in his 60s with active or convalescent COVID-19. The specimen sequenced was peripheral blood. The chain employs TRBV15 and TRBJ2-1, with a tentative D call TRBD2 (6 bases). The CDR3 sequence: CATSRTLAPDHNEQFF. As DNA, the CDR3 is TGTGCCACCAGCAGAACACTAGCTCCGGACCACAATGAGCAGTTCTTC. Combining the CDR3 with reference TRBV15 and TRBJ2-1 gives the whole variable domain DAMVIQNPRYQVTQFGKPVTLSCSQTLNHNVMYWYQQKSSQAPKLLFHYYDKDFNNEADTPDNFQSRRPNTSFCFLDIRSPGLGDTAMYLCATSRTLAPDHNEQFFGPGTRLTVL.